Each of the 25 T cell receptor beta chains below was sequenced from the same sample in a study of blood T cell repertoires in COVID-19 (dated by TCRdb to about 2020). The library was obtained by the immunoSEQ multiplex PCR assay. TCRdb stores this immuneACCESS table with in-frame sequences only. Part of the clones is absent; in the studies checked, under half of the shortfall reflects unresolved V genes, and no reason is known for the rest. This sample holds about 190,000 clones; around 83% were observed only once. Clones ranked in the top ten supply roughly 2.9% of the sample. Sequences were obtained from peripheral blood. All receptors come from a man aged 45 to 65 with active or convalescent COVID-19.

This rearrangement joins TRBV28 to TRBJ2-7, with 13 bases identical to TRBD2. Germline CDR1 and CDR2: MDHEN and SYDVKM. The trim removed 5 bases at V and 4 bases at J, leaving 5 bases unmatched. This CDR3 spans 15 amino acids. The CDR3 bases are TGTGCCAGCAGTCTACGGACTAGCGGGGGTTACGAGCAGTACTTC. Translation gives CASSLRTSGGYEQYF.

This chain's CDR3 is CATQGTNTEAFF. The CDR3 region has the DNA TGTGCCACCCAGGGAACGAACACTGAAGCTTTCTTT. The chain links TRBV24-1 to TRBJ1-1; a possible D gene is TRBD1 (5 bases). Germline V gene sequence: CDR1 KGHDR, CDR2 SFDVKD. Trimming took 9 bases from V and 1 from J, leaving 8 bases between them. The CDR3 runs to 12 residues.

This chain connects TRBV10-3 to TRBJ1-4, with D perhaps TRBD1 (5 bases). The CDR3 is 16 residues long. Trimming pared 2 bases from V and 1 base from J, leaving 11 bases between. CDR1 is ENHRY and CDR2 is SYGVKD in the germline V gene. The CDR3 nucleotides read TGTGCCATCAGTGAGCTCGGGGGTAGAACTAATGAAAAACTGTTTTTT. As protein: CAISELGGRTNEKLFF.

V gene TRBV7-9 combines with J gene TRBJ1-2, with 8 bases lining up with TRBD1. With V trimmed by 5 bases and J by 6 bases, 5 bases remained unmatched. The CDR3 has 13 amino acids. Germline CDR1 SEHNR, CDR2 FQNEAQ (reference sequence). CDR3 sequence: CASSLDRVNGYTF. CDR3 in DNA: TGTGCCAGCAGCCTGGACAGGGTGAATGGCTACACCTTC.

The J gene is TRBJ1-2, the V gene TRBV3-1 (or the pseudogene TRBV3-2); weak D call: TRBD1 (6 bases). The CDR3 spans 15 residues. Trimming removed 1 base at V and 5 bases at J, with 14 bases between. Germline CDR1 LGHDT, CDR2 YNNKEL (reference sequence). CDR3 in amino acids: CASSQGLGGEYGYTF. CDR3 nucleotides: TGTGCCAGCAGCCAAGGGTTAGGGGGGGAGTATGGCTACACCTTC.

The rearrangement joins TRBV6-5 to TRBJ2-7; D is perhaps TRBD1 (6 bases). V was pared by 7 bases and J by 2 bases, with 18 bases between. The CDR3 is 15 residues long. Per germline, CDR1 MNHEY and CDR2 SVGAGI. CDR3 coding DNA: TGTGCCAGCACTCTGGCAGGGGCAGCTACCTACGAGCAGTACTTC. Residues: CASTLAGAATYEQYF.

Here the CDR3 reads CASSLGTGYGYTF. The CDR3 DNA sequence: TGCGCCAGCAGCCTCGGGACAGGGTATGGCTACACCTTC. J is TRBJ1-2 and V is TRBV5-1; 9 positions agree with TRBD1. From germline, CDR1 is SGHRS and CDR2 YFSETQ. There are 13 residues in the CDR3. V was pared by 4 bases and J by 5 bases, with 3 bases of the junction left unmatched. Looking up the rest from reference TRBV5-1 and TRBJ1-2 gives the full variable domain: KAGVTQTPRYLIKTRGQQVTLSCSPISGHRSVSWYQQTPGQGLQFLFEYFSETQRNKGNFPGRFSGRQFSNSRSEMNVSTLELGDSALYLCASSLGTGYGYTFGSGTRLTVV.

The DNA of the CDR3 is TGTGCCAGCAGACGAGGGACAGGGGGCGCGGTGACCGGGGAGCTGTTTTTT. Translated, it gives CASRRGTGGAVTGELFF. This chain joins TRBV6-6 and TRBJ2-2; 12 bases align to TRBD1. V lost 6 bases to trimming and J lost 5 bases; unmatched junction nucleotides: 10. This CDR3 contains 17 residues. Germline lookup yields CDR1 MNHNY and CDR2 SVGAGI (reference sequence).

The chain joins TRBV3-1 (or the pseudogene TRBV3-2) to TRBJ1-5; D is possibly TRBD1 (5 bases). V lost 5 bases to trimming and J lost 2 bases, with 10 bases between them. CDR1 is LGHDT, CDR2 YNNKEL, per germline (reference sequence). The CDR3 consists of 14 residues. The CDR3 DNA reads as TGTGCCAGCAGCTCGACAGTTGGCAATCAGCCCCAGCATTTT. It yields the protein CASSSTVGNQPQHF.

The CDR3 nucleotides read TGCGCCAGCAGCCGGGACAGGGCTCGGGATGAGCAGTTCTTC. Translation: CASSRDRARDEQFF. The rearrangement links TRBV5-1 to TRBJ2-1, with 9 bases fitting TRBD1. V dropped 4 bases and J dropped 8; count of bases not matched to a gene: 7. CDR3 length equals 14 residues. CDR1 and CDR2 (germline): SGHRS, YFSETQ.

The rearrangement links TRBV19 to TRBJ1-2, with D possibly being TRBD1 (5 bases). The germline V gene encodes CDR1 LNHDA and CDR2 SQIVND (reference sequence). With 7 bases removed from V and 3 bases from J, the gap between germline ends came to 15 bases. The CDR3 length is 14 residues. CDR3 in DNA: TGTGCCAGTACCGATCTAGGGGAGGACTATGGCTACACCTTC. It codes for CASTDLGEDYGYTF.

The count of this clone is one. V and J are TRBV21-1 and TRBJ1-4; TRBD1 reflects the table's D call only, with no check against the DNA. TRBV21-1 is classified as a pseudogene. The CDR3 runs 18 residues. In DNA form, the CDR3 reads TGTGCCAGCAGCAAAGGGAATCCACAGGGGGACAACGAAAACGAACTGTTTTTT. Translated: CASSKGNPQGDNENELFF.

V is TRBV6-2 or TRBV6-3 and J is TRBJ1-5, with 9 positions matching TRBD1. Germline assignment: CDR1 MNHEY and CDR2 SVGEGT. J lost 6 bases, V lost 5 bases, and 17 bases had no gene match. The CDR3 extends over 18 amino acids. The CDR3 is CASSPGQGNGGFRQPQHF. The CDR3 region has the DNA TGTGCCAGCAGTCCGGGACAGGGAAATGGGGGATTTCGTCAGCCCCAGCATTTT.

V and J are TRBV30 and TRBJ2-7; D is undetermined. Trimming stripped 3 bases from V and 2 bases from J, with 11 bases between. Germline-derived CDR1 and CDR2 are GTSNPN and SVGIG (reference sequence). The CDR3 contains 13 residues. Written as DNA, the CDR3 is TGTGCCTGGAGCCGGCAGGTCACCTACGAGCAGTACTTC. Translated: CAWSRQVTYEQYF.

The J gene is TRBJ2-3, the V gene TRBV18; D gene uncertain. The CDR3 contains 14 residues. V shed 6 bases and J shed 0 bases, with 10 bases lying between them. Germline loops: CDR1 KGHSH, CDR2 LQKENI. The CDR3 reads CASSPTTSTDTQYF. In DNA form, the CDR3 reads TGTGCCAGCTCCCCTACGACTAGCACAGATACGCAGTATTTT. The full variable domain, its missing parts supplied by reference TRBV18 and TRBJ2-3, is NAGVMQNPRHLVRRRGQEARLRCSPMKGHSHVYWYRQLPEEGLKFMVYLQKENIIDESGMPKERFSAEFPKEGPSILRIQQVVRGDSAAYFCASSPTTSTDTQYFGPGTRLTVL.

The J gene is TRBJ2-3, the V gene TRBV7-9; 10 bases are shared with TRBD2. CDR1 is SEHNR, CDR2 FQNEAQ, per germline (reference sequence). The ends lost 7 bases at V and 0 bases at J; junction bases unmatched: 1. The CDR3 sequence is 14 residues long. The CDR3 DNA is TGTGCCAGCAAAGCGGGGGGGAGCACAGATACGCAGTATTTT. It codes for CASKAGGSTDTQYF.

This chain joins TRBV9 and TRBJ1-2; the D is unclear. Between the trimmed V and J ends, which lost 0 bases and 4 bases, there was a span of 7 bases. Germline loops: CDR1 SGDLS, CDR2 YYNGEE. The CDR3 has 13 residues. The CDR3 coding sequence is TGTGCCAGCAGCGTAGCACAGTCCTATGGCTACACCTTC. Protein product: CASSVAQSYGYTF.

In nucleotides, the CDR3 is TGTGCCAGCAGCTTAGCCCAGTCGGGGGGCCACGAGCAGTACTTC. The encoded protein is CASSLAQSGGHEQYF. This sequence joins TRBV7-2 and TRBJ2-7; D is perhaps TRBD2 (7 bases). The V gene lost 0 bases and the J gene lost 5 bases, with 14 bases spanning the gap. Germline CDR1 and CDR2: SGHTA and FQGNSA. This CDR3 is 15 amino acids long.

This chain connects TRBV5-1 to TRBJ2-7; weak D call: TRBD1 (5 bases). The CDR3 runs 14 residues. From germline, CDR1 is SGHRS and CDR2 YFSETQ. With 0 bases removed from V and 3 bases from J, the gap between germline ends came to 10 bases. The CDR3 reads CASSLAGFGYEQYF. The CDR3 region has the DNA TGCGCCAGCAGCTTGGCAGGGTTCGGCTACGAGCAGTACTTC.

This clone was counted only a few times. The chain links TRBV21-1 to TRBJ1-2; the D call in the table, TRBD1, was not verified against the DNA. TRBV21-1 is a pseudogene locus. The CDR3 consists of 14 residues. The CDR3 loop reads CASSPGGKGYGYTF. CDR3 in DNA: TGTGCCAGCAGCCCAGGGGGTAAAGGCTATGGCTACACCTTC.

V is TRBV12-3 or TRBV12-4 and J is TRBJ1-2; 7 nucleotides align to TRBD1. Trimming removed 5 bases from V and 4 bases from J; junction bases left unmatched: 4. The CDR3 is made up of 13 amino acids. CDR3: CASSTGEFYGYTF. The CDR3 coding sequence is TGTGCCAGCAGTACAGGGGAGTTCTATGGCTACACCTTC.

The J gene is TRBJ1-2, the V gene TRBV5-6; 9 nucleotides line up with TRBD1. CDR3 length: 16 residues. The J segment lost 1 base and the V segment lost 0 bases, leaving 4 bases of the junction unmatched. Germline V CDR1 and CDR2: SGHDT, YYEEEE. CDR3: CASSLDGTGLNYGYTF. Written as DNA, the CDR3 is TGTGCCAGCAGCTTGGACGGGACAGGGCTTAACTATGGCTACACCTTC.

The V call is TRBV2, the J call TRBJ1-1; 9 bases agree with TRBD1. Germline values: CDR1 SNHLY, CDR2 FYNNEI. The CDR3 covers 16 residues. After removal of 6 bases from V and 2 bases from J, the junction contained 10 bases not matched to a gene. This chain's CDR3 is CASSGTGSSFNTEAFF. As DNA, the CDR3 is TGTGCCAGCAGCGGGACAGGGTCTTCATTTAACACTGAAGCTTTCTTT.

The V and J genes are TRBV7-9 and TRBJ1-2; D gene unclear. Germline CDR1 is SEHNR and CDR2 is FQNEAQ (reference sequence). Deletions cut 3 bases from V and 3 bases from J, with 8 bases between. The CDR3 length is 13 residues. CDR3 in DNA: TGTGCCAGCAGCTTGGGCAGACACTATGGCTACACCTTC. This translates into CASSLGRHYGYTF.

The rearrangement joins TRBV28 to TRBJ2-7; 9 nucleotides line up with TRBD2. V trimming: 4 bases; J trimming: 1 base; junction bases outside the gene matches: 14. Looked up from germline, CDR1 is MDHEN and CDR2 is SYDVKM. This CDR3 spans 18 amino acids. This chain's CDR3 is CASSSLQPGLASSYEQYF. CDR3 DNA: TGTGCCAGCAGTTCGCTTCAACCGGGACTAGCAAGTTCCTACGAGCAGTACTTC.